This is a list of T cell receptor beta chains from one sample in a study of human T cells and chemical hapten exposure. A single record per CDR3 protein comes from TCRdb applying MiXCR to the RACE reads. The data contain 35,000 to 55,000 distinct CDR3 sequences, approximately 9.6% of them seen just once; the ten biggest clones take up 11% to 15%. The input for sequencing was whole blood, taken in connection with sensitization to the hapten diphenylcyclopropenone (DPC). The receptors shown here come from a woman in her thirties with alopecia areata. Some clones in this sample may be carry-over from other donors' samples. Each CDR3 is given with its conserved first and last residue. The order of the fields is CDR3 length, clone size, J gene, D gene, V gene, CDR3 DNA, CDR3 protein. A D gene is named only where the DNA matches it firmly. For some rows the clone size is stated as once, few or many, or as a class when expanded; others skip it.

length: 15; size: .; J: TRBJ2-7; D: .; V: TRBV7-2; DNA: TGTGCCAGCAGCTTAGACGGGAGCCTCGGGTACGAGCAGTACTTC; CDR3: CASSLDGSLGYEQYF
length: 10; size: few; J: TRBJ2-7; D: TRBD1; V: TRBV4-2; DNA: TGTGCCAGCAGCCCTTGGGACAGGGCCTTC; CDR3: CASSPWDRAF
length: 15; size: .; J: TRBJ2-7; D: TRBD1; V: TRBV20-1; DNA: TGCAGTGCTAGAGCCGGGACAGGGCTGGACTACGAGCAGTACTTC; CDR3: CSARAGTGLDYEQYF
length: 13; size: many; J: TRBJ2-5; D: .; V: TRBV10-3; DNA: TGTGCCATCAGTGAGGGGTCCCCTGAGACCCAGTACTTC; CDR3: CAISEGSPETQYF
length: 16; size: .; J: TRBJ2-3; D: TRBD1; V: TRBV4-3; DNA: TGCGCCAGCAGCCAGACAGGACAGGGGGCAGGAGATACGCAGTATTTT; CDR3: CASSQTGQGAGDTQYF
length: 12; size: many; J: TRBJ2-5; D: TRBD2; V: TRBV29-1; DNA: TGCAGCGTTGGGACTAGCCAAGAGACCCAGTACTTC; CDR3: CSVGTSQETQYF
length: 12; size: .; J: TRBJ2-1; D: .; V: TRBV9; DNA: TGTGCCAGCAGCGTATCGGATGAATCGGTGTTCTTC; CDR3: CASSVSDESVFF
length: 13; size: many; J: TRBJ2-1; D: .; V: TRBV19; DNA: TGTGCCAGTAGTACAGCCGTTAGGGGTGAGCAGTTCTTC; CDR3: CASSTAVRGEQFF
length: 13; size: .; J: TRBJ2-5; D: .; V: TRBV2; DNA: TGTGCCAGCAACCCGGTATCGCAAGAGACCCAGTACTTC; CDR3: CASNPVSQETQYF
length: 14; size: few; J: TRBJ1-1; D: .; V: TRBV12-3/TRBV12-4; DNA: TGTGCCAGCAGACGTACGGGGAGTTACGCTGAAGCTTTCTTT; CDR3: CASRRTGSYAEAFF
length: 13; size: few; J: TRBJ1-2; D: .; V: TRBV6-5; DNA: TGTGCCAGCAGACAGAGTCGAGGGAGTGGCTACACCTTC; CDR3: CASRQSRGSGYTF
length: 14; size: once; J: TRBJ1-4; D: TRBD1; V: TRBV28; DNA: TGTGCCAGCAGCCCCGGACAGGGGAGTGAAAAACTGTTTTTT; CDR3: CASSPGQGSEKLFF
length: 13; size: few; J: TRBJ2-7; D: TRBD1; V: TRBV7-2; DNA: TGTGCCAGCAGCTTGACAGGGGCCTACGAGCAGTACTTC; CDR3: CASSLTGAYEQYF
length: 15; size: few; J: TRBJ2-7; D: .; V: TRBV29-1; DNA: TGCAGCGTTGAAGACGGGGGCTCCTTATCCTACGAGCAGTACTTC; CDR3: CSVEDGGSLSYEQYF
length: 16; size: few; J: TRBJ2-7; D: TRBD1; V: TRBV4-1; DNA: TGCGCCAGCAGCCAAACTATTACAGGGGGGTCCTACGAGCAGTACTTC; CDR3: CASSQTITGGSYEQYF
length: 14; size: .; J: TRBJ2-3; D: .; V: TRBV15; DNA: TGTGCCACCAGCAGAGCGGGGGGCCAGGATACGCAGTATTTT; CDR3: CATSRAGGQDTQYF
length: 18; size: few; J: TRBJ2-1; D: TRBD2; V: TRBV6-2/TRBV6-3; DNA: TGTGCCACCACGCTCCGTCCTCTGACTAGCGGGGGATACAATGAGCAGTTCTTC; CDR3: CATTLRPLTSGGYNEQFF
length: 15; size: few; J: TRBJ2-5; D: TRBD2; V: TRBV18; DNA: TGTGCCAGCTCACAGCGGGGGGGATCCGGCGAGACCCAGTACTTC; CDR3: CASSQRGGSGETQYF
length: 12; size: few; J: TRBJ1-5; D: .; V: TRBV20-1; DNA: TGCAGTGCGGGAGGGGGGAACCAGCCCCAGCATTTT; CDR3: CSAGGGNQPQHF
length: 15; size: few; J: TRBJ2-7; D: TRBD1; V: TRBV28; DNA: TGTGCCAGCAGGGTCCGGGACAGGGGATCCTACGAGCAGTACTTC; CDR3: CASRVRDRGSYEQYF
length: 13; size: medium-sized; J: TRBJ1-1; D: .; V: TRBV18; DNA: TGTGCCAGCTCAGCAACAGGGTTCGCTGAAGCTTTCTTT; CDR3: CASSATGFAEAFF
length: 14; size: .; J: TRBJ2-1; D: .; V: TRBV18; DNA: TGTGCCAGCTCACCACCCGATACCTTCAATGAGCAGTTCTTC; CDR3: CASSPPDTFNEQFF
length: 13; size: many; J: TRBJ1-1; D: .; V: TRBV5-1; DNA: TGCGCCAGCCTTGGCTCCTGGAACACTGAAGCTTTCTTT; CDR3: CASLGSWNTEAFF
length: 16; size: .; J: TRBJ2-1; D: .; V: TRBV7-9; DNA: TGTGCCAGCAGCTGGAGAGGTCAGGAAGCTTACAATGAGCAGTTCTTC; CDR3: CASSWRGQEAYNEQFF
length: 14; size: many; J: TRBJ2-1; D: .; V: TRBV19; DNA: TGTGCCACCTGGGGGGACAGCGACTACAATGAGCAGTTCTTC; CDR3: CATWGDSDYNEQFF
length: 14; size: .; J: TRBJ2-2; D: TRBD2; V: TRBV12-3/TRBV12-4; DNA: TGTGCCAGCCGGAGCGGGGCGAACACCGGGGAGCTGTTTTTT; CDR3: CASRSGANTGELFF
length: 17; size: many; J: TRBJ2-7; D: .; V: TRBV5-5; DNA: TGTGCCAGCAGCTTGGCCTTGGGAGGGGGCGTTTCCTACGAGCAGTACTTC; CDR3: CASSLALGGGVSYEQYF
length: 10; size: few; J: TRBJ2-7; D: .; V: TRBV2; DNA: TGTGCCAGCAGGGACCTAGAGCAGTACTTC; CDR3: CASRDLEQYF
length: 12; size: few; J: TRBJ1-1; D: .; V: TRBV30; DNA: TGTGCCTGGAACTGGGGAGGACTTGAAGCTTTCTTT; CDR3: CAWNWGGLEAFF
length: 14; size: few; J: TRBJ1-1; D: TRBD1; V: TRBV20-1; DNA: TGCAGTGCTCCCCGGACAGGCACGAACACTGAAGCTTTCTTT; CDR3: CSAPRTGTNTEAFF
length: 15; size: many; J: TRBJ2-7; D: TRBD1; V: TRBV7-2; DNA: TGTGCCAGCAGCCATTCCGGGACAGGGCCCTACGAGCAGTACTTC; CDR3: CASSHSGTGPYEQYF
length: 17; size: many; J: TRBJ2-5; D: TRBD1; V: TRBV7-9; DNA: TGTGCCAGCAGCTTAGATTTGGACAGGGGTAGGAGAGAGACCCAGTACTTC; CDR3: CASSLDLDRGRRETQYF
length: 18; size: .; J: TRBJ2-7; D: .; V: TRBV4-2; DNA: TGTGCCAGCAGCCAAGAACCTATAAGGGATCTTGGTTCCTACGAGCAGTACTTC; CDR3: CASSQEPIRDLGSYEQYF
length: 12; size: many; J: TRBJ2-2; D: .; V: TRBV7-6; DNA: TGTGCCATAGTCGCCGGTGGCGGGGAGCTGTTTTTT; CDR3: CAIVAGGGELFF
length: 14; size: many; J: TRBJ1-4; D: TRBD1; V: TRBV4-2; DNA: TGTGCCAGCAGCCCTGGGACAGGGGATGAAAAACTGTTTTTT; CDR3: CASSPGTGDEKLFF
length: 13; size: .; J: TRBJ2-7; D: .; V: TRBV5-1; DNA: TGCGCCAGCAGCCCAATAGGGGGGTACGAGCAGTACTTC; CDR3: CASSPIGGYEQYF
length: 15; size: once; J: TRBJ1-5; D: .; V: TRBV28; DNA: TGTGCCAGCAGTTCGCCCGGGCCCTCCAATCAGCCCCAGCATTTT; CDR3: CASSSPGPSNQPQHF
length: 16; size: few; J: TRBJ2-1; D: TRBD2; V: TRBV2; DNA: TGTGCCAGCATCAGTACGGGGGGGCCCGGTGGAAATGAGCAGTTCTTC; CDR3: CASISTGGPGGNEQFF
length: 17; size: many; J: TRBJ2-2; D: .; V: TRBV9; DNA: TGTGCCAGCAGCCCCCCCCGGAGGCTAGACAGCACCGGGGAGCTGTTTTTT; CDR3: CASSPPRRLDSTGELFF
length: 12; size: many; J: TRBJ2-7; D: .; V: TRBV7-9; DNA: TGTGCCAGCAGCTTTATATACTACGAGCAGTACTTC; CDR3: CASSFIYYEQYF
length: 14; size: .; J: TRBJ2-3; D: TRBD1; V: TRBV29-1; DNA: TGCAGCACCAAAGGGGACAGGGGGCTTGGTACGCAGTATTTT; CDR3: CSTKGDRGLGTQYF
length: 19; size: many; J: TRBJ2-3; D: TRBD2; V: TRBV25-1; DNA: TGTGCCAGCAGTGACGGACTAGCGGGGGCCCCTTTGAGCGGAGATACGCAGTATTTT; CDR3: CASSDGLAGAPLSGDTQYF
length: 16; size: few; J: TRBJ1-1; D: .; V: TRBV6-4; DNA: TGTGCCAGCAGTGACGGGACCCACCACGGGGGCACTGAAGCTTTCTTT; CDR3: CASSDGTHHGGTEAFF
length: 14; size: .; J: TRBJ2-3; D: TRBD2; V: TRBV6-1; DNA: TGTGCCAGCAACCCGGGGGGGGATACAGATACGCAGTATTTT; CDR3: CASNPGGDTDTQYF
length: 19; size: many; J: TRBJ2-2; D: TRBD2; V: TRBV9; DNA: TGTGCCAGCAGCGACGGACTAGCGGGGGGGCTAATACACACCGGGGAGCTGTTTTTT; CDR3: CASSDGLAGGLIHTGELFF
length: 16; size: many; J: TRBJ1-1; D: .; V: TRBV9; DNA: TGTGCCAGCAGCGTATCGGCTGGGACCGAGAACACTGAAGCTTTCTTT; CDR3: CASSVSAGTENTEAFF
length: 16; size: .; J: TRBJ2-1; D: TRBD1; V: TRBV24-1; DNA: TGTGCCACCAGTGCGGACGGGGACAGATCCTTTGTTGAGCAGTTCTTC; CDR3: CATSADGDRSFVEQFF
length: 14; size: few; J: TRBJ2-1; D: TRBD1; V: TRBV7-9; DNA: TGTGCCAGCGGTGACAGGGGAGATTACAATGAGCAGTTCTTC; CDR3: CASGDRGDYNEQFF
length: 14; size: few; J: TRBJ2-2; D: .; V: TRBV29-1; DNA: TGCAGCGTTCAGTCCGGGATGTACACCGGGGAGCTGTTTTTT; CDR3: CSVQSGMYTGELFF
length: 15; size: .; J: TRBJ1-5; D: .; V: TRBV6-1; DNA: TGTGCCAGCGTCGAGCGAACAGACCTCAATCAGCCCCAGCATTTT; CDR3: CASVERTDLNQPQHF